Detailed here is one T cell receptor beta chain. A few counts support this clonotype. Its antigen target is currently unknown. No much larger clone is present one base from it, and per-base qualities are unavailable. These data come from a study of T-cell memory formation after mild COVID-19 (dated by TCRdb to the early 2020s). Describing the broader study: Most TCR sequence clusters were specific to one of the two donors. In a couple of donors, T-cell clones that expanded and contracted after mild COVID-19 were tracked by sequencing TCRalpha and TCRbeta repertoires over time. Two young, previously healthy adult volunteers, one female and one male, were included in the cohort.

The paper as a whole reports these results and caveats: Contracting CD4+ clones turned up mainly in the CM and EM memory subsets, whereas EMRA was where CD8+ clones were enriched. The study covered only two mild cases, and larger cohorts including severe cases with pre-infection samples were considered necessary. Clones contracting from day 15 to 85 had balanced CD4/CD8 phenotypes, while a second wave expanding from day 15 to 37 was biased towards CD4+. The detection of some responding clones in pre-infection memory suggests that pre-existing cross-reactive memory T cells joined the SARS-CoV-2 response. SARS-CoV-2 specificity was not confirmed for the second-wave clones peaking on day 37.

V has 1 base trimmed and J has 6 bases trimmed; junction bases matching no gene number 10. The CDR3 numbers 18 residues from cysteine through phenylalanine. This entry keeps only the CDR3 DNA: 54 bases, framed from base 1. The germline V gene specifies SGHAT as CDR1 and FQNNGV as CDR2. Ficoll-Paque density gradient centrifugation was the method used to isolate PBMCs. The instrument given in TCRdb is Illumina NovaSeq 6000. TCRalpha and TCRbeta cDNA libraries were built by 5'RACE with constant-segment primers, adding sample barcodes and unique molecular identifiers. RNA was extracted from every sample with Trizol reagent. Amplification of the libraries took two PCR steps, and the second step added a second sample barcode plus Illumina TruSeq adapters. Sequencing of the libraries was done on an Illumina NovaSeq, producing 2 x 150 bp paired-end reads. As for the authors' bioinformatics: The reads were demultiplexed and collapsed into UMI-guided consensus sequences using migec v1.2.7. With mixcr v2.1.11, UMI consensuses were aligned to TRA and TRB V and J templates and assembled into clonotypes. Clonotypes were classified as expanded or contracted when called significant by both edgeR and NoisET, with noise models trained on biological replicates. For edgeR calls, the thresholds were a false discovery rate-adjusted p below 0.01 and a log2 fold-change of 1. As an exploratory analysis of dynamics, max-normalized trajectories of the 1000 most abundant clonotypes were examined by PCA with hierarchical clustering. Each responding clone was given a CD4 or CD8 phenotype based on the CD4+ and CD8+ repertoires, which had been sequenced separately. The public reads were reprocessed in TCRdb via fastp at Q25 and MiXCR, keeping in-frame beta chains. Each CDR3 protein gets just one entry, which takes the most common genes and DNA from the rows behind it. The V and J calls and clone size are TCRdb's, not the authors'. For this sample there are just under 550,000 distinct CDR3 sequences; about a fifth appear just once. Approximately 13% of the sample goes to the ten largest clones.

Sequencing was performed on PBMCs or a T cell subset sorted from them (not recorded which). The chain was built from TRBV11-2 and TRBJ2-2, with 11 bases in between that match TRBD2. The origin of this receptor is an adult woman who had mild COVID-19 (a few samples of this study predate the infection). The sample titles of this study are shuffled in the database, so cell type and time point are left out; the donor was told from shared clones. The nucleotide sequence is given as TGTGCCAGCAGCTTAGTGAGGCTAGCGGGAGGATCGGCCGGGGAGCTGTTTTTT. It is translated as CASSLVRLAGGSAGELFF.